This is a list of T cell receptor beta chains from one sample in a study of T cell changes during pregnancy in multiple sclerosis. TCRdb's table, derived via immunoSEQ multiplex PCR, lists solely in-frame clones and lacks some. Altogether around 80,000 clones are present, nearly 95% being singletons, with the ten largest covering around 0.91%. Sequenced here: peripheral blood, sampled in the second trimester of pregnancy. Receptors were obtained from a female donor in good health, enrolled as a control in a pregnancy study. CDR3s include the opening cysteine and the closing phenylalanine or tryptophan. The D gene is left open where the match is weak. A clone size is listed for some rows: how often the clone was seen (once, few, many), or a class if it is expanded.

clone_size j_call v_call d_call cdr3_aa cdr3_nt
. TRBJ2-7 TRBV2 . CASSFDLNGEQYF TGTGCCAGCAGCTTTGACTTGAACGGCGAGCAGTACTTC
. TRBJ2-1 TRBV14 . CASSQVALYNEQFF TGTGCCAGCAGCCAAGTAGCCCTCTACAATGAGCAGTTCTTC
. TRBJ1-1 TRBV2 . CASSETAGVTLGAFF TGTGCCAGCAGTGAAACGGCAGGGGTTACCCTGGGAGCTTTCTTT
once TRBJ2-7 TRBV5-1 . CASRGLLTGSHEQYF TGCGCCAGCAGAGGACTTCTTACAGGGTCCCACGAGCAGTACTTC
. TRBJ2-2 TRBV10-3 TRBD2 CAIRRAGVRTGELFF TGTGCCATCAGGAGAGCGGGAGTTAGGACCGGGGAGCTGTTTTTT
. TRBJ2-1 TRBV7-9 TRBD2 CASSSLRGSTNEQFF TGTGCCAGCAGCTCCCTCCGCGGGAGTACGAATGAGCAGTTCTTC
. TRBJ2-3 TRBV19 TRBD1 CASSSGTAFTDTQYF TGTGCCAGTAGTTCAGGGACAGCCTTCACAGATACGCAGTATTTT
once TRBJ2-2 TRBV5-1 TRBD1 CASSLAGTGGSGELFF TGCGCCAGCAGCTTGGCAGGGACAGGGGGTTCCGGGGAGCTGTTTTTT
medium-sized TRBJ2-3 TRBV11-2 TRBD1 CASSLQRQGAGTDTQYF TGTGCCAGCAGCCTCCAACGACAGGGGGCGGGCACAGATACGCAGTATTTT
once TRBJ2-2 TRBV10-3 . CAISELRQGGRGELFF TGTGCCATCAGTGAGCTTCGGCAGGGTGGGCGTGGGGAGCTGTTTTTT
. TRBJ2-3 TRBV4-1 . CASSPHRQVADTQYF TGCGCCAGCAGCCCTCACCGACAGGTTGCAGATACGCAGTATTTT
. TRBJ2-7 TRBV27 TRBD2 CASSPRGTSGTYEQYF TGTGCCAGCAGCCCCCGGGGGACTAGCGGGACCTACGAGCAGTACTTC
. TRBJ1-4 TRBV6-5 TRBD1 CASRGQGYEKLFF TGTGCCAGCAGGGGACAGGGTTATGAAAAACTGTTTTTT
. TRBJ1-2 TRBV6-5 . CASSYTANYGYTF TGTGCCAGCAGTTACACGGCTAACTATGGCTACACCTTC
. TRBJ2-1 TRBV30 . CAWSPGAPSYNEQFF TGTGCCTGGAGTCCGGGAGCCCCCTCCTACAATGAGCAGTTCTTC
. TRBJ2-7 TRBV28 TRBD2 CASTESGVVYEQYF TGTGCCAGCACCGAGAGCGGGGTGGTCTACGAGCAGTACTTC
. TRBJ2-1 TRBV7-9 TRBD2 CASSLEAGGFSYNEQFF TGTGCCAGCAGCTTAGAAGCGGGAGGGTTCTCCTACAATGAGCAGTTCTTC
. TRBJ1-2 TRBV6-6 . CASSYDGEYRLYGYTF TGTGCCAGCAGTTACGATGGGGAGTACCGCCTCTATGGCTACACCTTC
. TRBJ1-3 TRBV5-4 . CASSFAGSGNTIYF TGTGCCAGCAGCTTTGCAGGCTCTGGAAACACCATATATTTT
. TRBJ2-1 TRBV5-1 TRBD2 CASSLGSSGIYNEQFF TGCGCCAGCAGCTTGGGGTCTAGCGGGATCTACAATGAGCAGTTCTTC
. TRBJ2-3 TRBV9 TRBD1 CASSEGTGGFTDTQYF TGTGCCAGCAGCGAGGGGACAGGGGGCTTCACAGATACGCAGTATTTT
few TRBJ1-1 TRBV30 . CAWSVLLSNTEAFF TGTGCCTGGAGTGTACTGCTTTCGAACACTGAAGCTTTCTTT
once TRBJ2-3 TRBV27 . CASSLWGLPEQDTQYF TGTGCCAGCAGTTTATGGGGACTCCCGGAACAAGATACGCAGTATTTT
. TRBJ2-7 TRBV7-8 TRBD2 CASSWGGKTEQYF TGTGCCAGCAGCTGGGGGGGAAAGACCGAGCAGTACTTC
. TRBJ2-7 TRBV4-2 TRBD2 CASSQSGTTYEQYF TGTGCCAGCAGCCAAAGCGGGACTACTTACGAGCAGTACTTC
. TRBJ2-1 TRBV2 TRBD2 CASRATSGSDNEQFF TGTGCCAGCAGAGCCACTAGCGGGAGTGACAATGAGCAGTTCTTC
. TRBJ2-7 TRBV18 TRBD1 CASSPDRSSYEQYF TGTGCCAGCTCACCGGACAGGAGCTCCTACGAGCAGTACTTC
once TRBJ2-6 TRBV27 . CASSARGTGWESGANVLTF TGTGCCAGCAGCGCGAGGGGGACGGGGTGGGAATCTGGGGCCAACGTCCTGACTTTC
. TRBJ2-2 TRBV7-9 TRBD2 CASSPAGGINTGELFF TGTGCCAGCAGCCCCGCGGGGGGAATCAACACCGGGGAGCTGTTTTTT
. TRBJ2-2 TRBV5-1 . CASSLAGMNTGELFF TGCGCCAGCAGCTTGGCGGGTATGAACACCGGGGAGCTGTTTTTT
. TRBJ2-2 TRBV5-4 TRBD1 CASSRGQGNTGELFF TGTGCCAGCAGCCGGGGACAGGGGAACACCGGGGAGCTGTTTTTT
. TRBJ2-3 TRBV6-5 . CASSYLRGDTQYF TGTGCCAGCAGTTACTTGAGAGGAGATACGCAGTATTTT
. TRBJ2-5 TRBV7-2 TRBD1 CASSITGGTETQYF TGTGCCAGCAGCATAACAGGGGGCACAGAGACCCAGTACTTC
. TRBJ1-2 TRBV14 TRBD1 CASSQVQDRARCYGYTF TGTGCCAGCAGCCAAGTTCAGGACAGGGCGAGGTGCTATGGCTACACCTTC
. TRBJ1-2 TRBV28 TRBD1 CASKSGGFYGYTF TGTGCCAGCAAATCAGGGGGCTTCTATGGCTACACCTTC
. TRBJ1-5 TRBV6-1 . CASSADWGGNQPQHF TGTGCCAGCAGCGCGGATTGGGGAGGGAATCAGCCCCAGCATTTT
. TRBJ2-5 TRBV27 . CASSLRGSQETQYF TGTGCCAGCAGTTTAAGAGGCAGCCAAGAGACCCAGTACTTC
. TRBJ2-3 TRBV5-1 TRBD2 CASTHSGVAGAGTDTQYF TGCGCCAGCACCCACAGTGGGGTAGCGGGAGCGGGCACAGATACGCAGTATTTT
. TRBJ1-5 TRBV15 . CATSRVGGQPQHF TGTGCCACCAGCAGAGTGGGGGGGCAGCCCCAGCATTTT
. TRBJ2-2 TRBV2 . CASIEGRGPGELFF TGTGCCAGCATCGAGGGCAGAGGACCCGGGGAGCTGTTTTTT
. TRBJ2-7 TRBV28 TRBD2 CASSFGEGNYEQYF TGTGCCAGCAGTTTCGGGGAGGGTAACTACGAGCAGTACTTC
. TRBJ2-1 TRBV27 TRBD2 CASRNTGTSGYNEQFF TGTGCCAGCAGAAATACCGGGACTAGCGGTTACAATGAGCAGTTCTTC
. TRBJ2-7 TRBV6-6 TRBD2 CASSLSGTSEQYF TGTGCCAGCAGTTTATCAGGGACTAGCGAGCAGTACTTC